This T cell receptor beta chain was recovered during a study of T cell responses to AZD1222 COVID-19 vaccine. With regard to this clone: Its target is unknown.

Study-level points and caveats: A reported finding is that nearly half of spike-specific TCRs target unmutated variant regions.

Method: immunoSEQ multiplex PCR; TCRdb's copy keeps in-frame clones and lacks some. Counted here are 140,000 or so clones, 89% occurring once; the ten biggest clones make up around 1.7%. The CDR3 covers 13 residues. CDR1 is SQVTM and CDR2 is ANQGSEA in the germline V gene. V lost 4 bases, J lost 7 bases, and 14 bases lay in between. The material sequenced was peripheral blood, taken 28 days after the second AZD1222 dose. The chain uses TRBV29-1 and TRBJ1-5, with D perhaps TRBD1 (6 bases). This TCR came from an adult who received the AZD1222 COVID-19 vaccine. The CDR3 nucleotides are TGCAGCGTTGGGGGGGCGGCGGGGCAGCCCCAGCATTTT. It yields the protein CSVGGAAGQPQHF.